This TCR beta chain was identified during a study of T cell clonotyping in hematopoietic cell transplantation. The CDR3 has 16 residues. V was pared by 3 bases and J by 6 bases, with 7 bases of the junction left unmatched. The V gene's germline CDR1 is MDHEN and CDR2 SYDVKM. Repertoires were generated with immunoSEQ multiplex PCR, while TCRdb's copy carries only in-frame clones and drops some. The profile shows 65,000 to 80,000 clones, 90% to 97% of them singletons. Time point denoted: recipient sample about 28 days before transplant, after cytoreduction. The source material was peripheral blood mononuclear cells, sampled before stem cell transplant. The chain combines TRBV28 with TRBJ2-7; 14 nucleotides align to TRBD2. The source is a woman aged 45-65 years with acute myeloid leukemia. Some clones in this sample may be carry-over from other donors' samples. CDR3 coding DNA: TGTGCCAGCAGTTTCCAGGGACTAGCGGGAGTAGCCGAGCAGTACTTC. This encodes CASSFQGLAGVAEQYF.